Detailed here is one T cell receptor beta chain. Its antigen is undetermined. This record belongs to a study of T cell responses to AZD1222 COVID-19 vaccine. V shed 5 bases and J shed 7 bases, with 11 bases lying between them. The CDR3 has 12 residues. Germline loops: CDR1 SGHTA, CDR2 FQGNSA. Study-wide findings and caveats: CD4 TCRs associated with vaccination spanned spike, dominating at 160-218 and 743-854.

Clones were read by immunoSEQ multiplex PCR, and TCRdb kept only the in-frame ones, dropping some. The sample includes 180,000 or so clones, over 85% of them seen just once. Sequenced here: peripheral blood, sampled on day 0 of AZD1222 vaccination. V and J are TRBV7-2 and TRBJ2-5, with D perhaps matching TRBD2 (6 bases). The clonotype originates from an adult in good health. In nucleotides, the CDR3 is TGTGCCAGCAGCCCCCTGGGAGGGACCCAGTACTTC. This gives the protein CASSPLGGTQYF.